A selection of T cell receptor beta chains follows, all from one sample in a study of blood T cell repertoires in COVID-19. Method: immunoSEQ multiplex PCR; TCRdb's copy keeps in-frame clones and lacks some. The sample has 200,000 or so clones, around 85% seen once. The specimen sequenced was peripheral blood. The receptor source for this set is a human donor in a cohort sampled during active COVID-19. Both conserved end residues are part of each CDR3. D genes are given only for firm matches. The size entry is marked missing in some rows and otherwise reads once, few, many or a size class.

d_call	clone_size	cdr3_length	v_call	j_call	cdr3_aa	cdr3_nt
NA	NA	13	TRBV7-2	TRBJ1-4	CASSLDRDGKLFF	TGTGCCAGCAGCTTAGACAGGGACGGAAAACTGTTTTTT
NA	few	12	TRBV18	TRBJ1-4	CASSPRNEKLFF	TGTGCCAGCTCACCTCGTAATGAAAAACTGTTTTTT
NA	once	15	TRBV24-1	TRBJ2-2	CATSEQGFNTGELFF	TGTGCCACCAGTGAGCAGGGTTTTAACACCGGGGAGCTGTTTTTT
TRBD1	once	14	TRBV5-1	TRBJ2-1	CASSSGQGQHEQFF	TGCGCCAGCAGCTCGGGACAGGGCCAACATGAGCAGTTCTTC
TRBD1	NA	13	TRBV27	TRBJ1-6	CASRTGSNSPLHF	TGTGCCAGCAGGACAGGGAGTAATTCACCCCTCCACTTT
NA	NA	13	TRBV29-1	TRBJ1-1	CSVDGGWLTEAFF	TGCAGCGTTGATGGAGGTTGGTTGACTGAAGCTTTCTTT
TRBD1	NA	17	TRBV9	TRBJ2-2	CASSVSRDRVNTGELFF	TGTGCCAGCAGCGTGAGCCGGGACAGGGTTAACACCGGGGAGCTGTTTTTT
TRBD1	few	15	TRBV9	TRBJ1-6	CASSVYGDRTSPLHF	TGTGCCAGCAGCGTATATGGGGACAGGACTTCACCCCTCCACTTT
TRBD1	NA	14	TRBV30	TRBJ2-7	CAWSSGTGGYEQYF	TGTGCCTGGAGTTCCGGGACAGGGGGTTACGAGCAGTACTTC
NA	NA	11	TRBV5-1	TRBJ2-7	CASATHYEQYF	TGCGCCAGTGCAACTCACTACGAGCAGTACTTC
NA	NA	15	TRBV19	TRBJ1-1	CASSASGAMNTEAFF	TGTGCCAGTAGTGCCTCAGGGGCGATGAACACTGAAGCTTTCTTT
NA	NA	12	TRBV2	TRBJ2-3	CASSSTGDTQYF	TGTGCCAGCAGCTCAACAGGAGATACGCAGTATTTT
NA	NA	13	TRBV19	TRBJ1-2	CASRGETLYGYTF	TGTGCCAGTAGAGGAGAAACTCTCTATGGCTACACCTTC
TRBD2	NA	15	TRBV7-9	TRBJ2-3	CASSLAGLAVDTQYF	TGTGCCAGCAGCTTAGCGGGACTAGCGGTAGATACGCAGTATTTT
TRBD2	NA	15	TRBV27	TRBJ2-7	CASSLWTSGSPEQYF	TGTGCCAGCAGTTTATGGACTAGCGGGAGTCCTGAGCAGTACTTC
TRBD1	NA	15	TRBV4-3	TRBJ1-5	CASSQGQGPNQPQHF	TGCGCCAGCAGCCAGGGACAGGGGCCTAATCAGCCCCAGCATTTT
TRBD1	NA	17	TRBV6-6	TRBJ1-5	CASSPRKGTGAGQPQHF	TGTGCCAGCAGTCCCAGAAAAGGGACAGGGGCTGGTCAGCCCCAGCATTTT
NA	few	15	TRBV7-9	TRBJ2-7	CASSPDLHSSYEQYF	TGTGCCAGCAGCCCCGACTTACACTCCTCCTACGAGCAGTACTTC
NA	NA	11	TRBV5-6	TRBJ2-1	CASSQYNEQFF	TGTGCCAGCAGCCAGTACAATGAGCAGTTCTTC
TRBD2	NA	15	TRBV4-1	TRBJ2-3	CASSQGSGGTDTQYF	TGCGCCAGCAGCCAAGGGAGCGGGGGCACAGATACGCAGTATTTT
TRBD1	NA	12	TRBV6-2/TRBV6-3	TRBJ1-2	CASSRTGYGYTF	TGTGCCAGCAGTCGGACAGGCTATGGCTACACCTTC
NA	NA	12	TRBV7-9	TRBJ2-1	CASSKSGLEQFF	TGTGCCAGCAGCAAAAGCGGTCTGGAGCAGTTCTTC
NA	few	12	TRBV27	TRBJ1-5	CASSFGDQPQHF	TGTGCCAGCAGTTTCGGGGATCAGCCCCAGCATTTT
TRBD2	NA	17	TRBV27	TRBJ2-7	CASSFRLAGASPYEQYF	TGTGCCAGCAGTTTCCGACTAGCGGGAGCCAGCCCCTACGAGCAGTACTTC
NA	NA	13	TRBV30	TRBJ2-1	CAWTGTSYNEQFF	TGTGCCTGGACAGGGACATCCTACAATGAGCAGTTCTTC
NA	once	15	TRBV7-2	TRBJ1-6	CASSPLRVPNSPLHF	TGTGCCAGCAGCCCCCTGCGGGTCCCTAATTCACCCCTCCACTTT
TRBD2	NA	17	TRBV24-1	TRBJ2-1	CATSEGPGLAGKYEQFF	TGTGCCACCAGTGAGGGCCCGGGACTAGCGGGAAAATATGAGCAGTTCTTC
NA	few	14	TRBV7-2	TRBJ1-2	CASSLVLRERGYTF	TGTGCCAGCAGCTTAGTACTTCGGGAACGTGGCTACACCTTC
NA	NA	13	TRBV11-2	TRBJ2-1	CASSLDQGTRQFF	TGTGCCAGCAGCTTAGATCAGGGGACGAGGCAGTTCTTC
TRBD2	NA	15	TRBV5-1	TRBJ2-7	CASSPGTSGTNEQYF	TGCGCCAGCAGCCCGGGGACTAGCGGGACAAACGAGCAGTACTTC
TRBD1	NA	14	TRBV5-6	TRBJ1-2	CASSRDRVSYGYTF	TGTGCCAGCAGCCGGGACAGGGTCAGCTATGGCTACACCTTC
TRBD2	NA	16	TRBV23-1	TRBJ2-1	CASSQSLAGSYNEQFF	TGCGCCAGCAGTCAATCGTTAGCGGGATCCTACAATGAGCAGTTCTTC
TRBD1	NA	16	TRBV28	TRBJ1-4	CASKGPRQGAHEKLFF	TGTGCCAGCAAAGGTCCTCGACAGGGCGCACATGAAAAACTGTTTTTT
TRBD1	NA	17	TRBV7-3	TRBJ1-3	CASSPRGDRASGNTIYF	TGTGCCAGCAGCCCACGGGGGGACAGGGCATCCGGAAACACCATATATTTT
NA	NA	11	TRBV6-2/TRBV6-3	TRBJ2-1	CASSQGTGGFF	TGTGCCAGCAGCCAGGGGACGGGGGGTTTCTTC
TRBD1	NA	16	TRBV4-2	TRBJ1-5	CASSPRTGGSNQPQHF	TGTGCCAGCAGTCCGCGGACAGGGGGCTCCAATCAGCCCCAGCATTTT
TRBD1	NA	15	TRBV29-1	TRBJ1-1	CSVVTGRLVNTEAFF	TGCAGCGTTGTGACAGGGAGACTAGTGAACACTGAAGCTTTCTTT
NA	NA	15	TRBV9	TRBJ2-4	CASSGGGLSKNIQYF	TGTGCCAGCAGCGGGGGAGGACTTAGCAAAAACATTCAGTACTTC
TRBD2	NA	16	TRBV4-3	TRBJ2-7	CASSQGGTSGSYEQYF	TGCGCCAGCAGCCAGGGTGGGACTAGCGGGAGCTACGAGCAGTACTTC
NA	NA	13	TRBV14	TRBJ2-2	CASSQDRVGELFF	TGTGCCAGCAGCCAAGATCGGGTCGGGGAGCTGTTTTTT
TRBD1	NA	15	TRBV19	TRBJ2-7	CASSNSGTGPYEQYF	TGTGCCAGTAGTAACTCCGGGACAGGCCCCTACGAGCAGTACTTC
TRBD1	NA	15	TRBV15	TRBJ1-5	CATSRVGTGEQPQHF	TGTGCCACCAGCAGAGTCGGGACAGGGGAACAGCCCCAGCATTTT
NA	few	14	TRBV11-2	TRBJ1-2	CASSFTPDGYGYTF	TGTGCCAGCAGCTTTACCCCTGACGGGTATGGCTACACCTTC
TRBD1	NA	16	TRBV5-5	TRBJ1-2	CASSLEVTGGLYGYTF	TGTGCCAGCAGCTTGGAAGTGACAGGGGGTCTCTATGGCTACACCTTC
TRBD1	NA	13	TRBV5-4	TRBJ1-1	CASSFDRGDRAFF	TGTGCCAGCAGCTTTGACAGGGGCGATAGAGCTTTCTTT
TRBD2	NA	15	TRBV5-1	TRBJ2-7	CASSPGLAGAGEQYF	TGCGCCAGCAGCCCCGGACTAGCGGGAGCCGGCGAGCAGTACTTC
TRBD1	NA	12	TRBV28	TRBJ2-7	CASSADRGQQYF	TGTGCCAGCAGTGCCGACAGGGGACAGCAGTACTTC
TRBD2	NA	14	TRBV6-5	TRBJ2-1	CASTAGDSYNEQFF	TGTGCCAGCACCGCGGGGGACTCCTACAATGAGCAGTTCTTC
NA	few	12	TRBV7-6	TRBJ2-7	CASSHPGGEQYF	TGTGCCAGCAGCCACCCTGGAGGTGAGCAGTACTTC
NA	NA	15	TRBV9	TRBJ1-6	CASSGRQGSNSPLHF	TGTGCCAGCAGCGGCCGTCAGGGGAGTAATTCACCCCTCCACTTT
TRBD1	NA	16	TRBV5-1	TRBJ2-1	CASSLRGTGGADEQFF	TGCGCCAGCAGCTTGCGAGGGACAGGGGGCGCGGATGAGCAGTTCTTC
NA	NA	13	TRBV19	TRBJ1-2	CASSIMGASGYTF	TGTGCCAGTAGTATTATGGGGGCCTCTGGCTACACCTTC
NA	NA	11	TRBV20-1	TRBJ1-2	CSATRGYGYTF	TGCAGTGCTACTCGGGGCTATGGCTACACCTTC
NA	NA	14	TRBV18	TRBJ1-5	CASSPPRGFGPQHF	TGTGCCAGCTCACCGCCCAGGGGTTTCGGGCCCCAGCATTTT
NA	NA	16	TRBV5-4	TRBJ1-1	CASSLRLGGVNTEAFF	TGTGCCAGCAGCTTGAGGTTAGGAGGGGTGAACACTGAAGCTTTCTTT
NA	NA	14	TRBV27	TRBJ1-1	CASSLRQRNTEAFF	TGTGCCAGCAGCCTCCGACAGAGGAACACTGAAGCTTTCTTT
TRBD1	once	20	TRBV28	TRBJ2-1	CASRPPPGQGERPNYNEQFF	TGTGCCAGCAGACCACCCCCGGGACAGGGGGAACGACCAAACTACAATGAGCAGTTCTTC
NA	once	14	TRBV6-5	TRBJ1-1	CASSYFQMNTEAFF	TGTGCCAGCAGTTACTTTCAGATGAACACTGAAGCTTTCTTT
NA	few	14	TRBV5-6	TRBJ1-5	CASSLGHRNQPQHF	TGTGCCAGCAGCCTAGGACACCGCAATCAGCCCCAGCATTTT